This T cell receptor (beta chain) was obtained from a study of blood T cell repertoires in COVID-19. The wider study: From T cells, B-cell-depleted T cells, or PBMCs came the material, which was cDNA or gDNA.

V was trimmed by 0 bases and J by 7 bases, leaving 11 bases between them. In germline, CDR1 is LGHNA, CDR2 YSLEER. This CDR3 is 14 amino acids long. Per the original data handling: Cell counts per sample came from amplifying reference gene primers. Measured with immunoSEQ multiplex PCR; TCRdb has only the in-frame clones, and not every one. V and J calls and clone size follow that table, whereas D and trimming were derived from the DNA. The data hold 200,000 to 250,000 clones, with around 88% observed a single time. This sequence was found in a man between 18 and 29 years old with active or convalescent COVID-19. The chain joins TRBV4-3 to TRBJ2-3, with D hard to call. The specimen sequenced was peripheral blood. CDR3: CASSQDFGDYTQYF. CDR3 DNA sequence: TGCGCCAGCAGCCAAGATTTTGGTGACTATACGCAGTATTTT.